This entry concerns a single TCR beta chain. RNA was extracted from bulk tissue without any cell sorting. More than 3 cm separated this lung sample from the edge of the tumor. TCRbeta libraries were built with three rounds of nested PCR, modified from ARM-PCR. TCRdb re-analysed the multiplex PCR reads in MiXCR, keeping a single row per CDR3 protein. The sample includes about 98,000 distinct CDR3 sequences, less than 85% of them seen just once. This specimen comes from a study of tumor and adjacent non-tumor tissue in lung cancer. The CDR3 sequence is 16 residues long. Deletions cut 5 bases from V and 12 bases from J, with 26 bases between.

The TCR comes from a man between 60 and 70 years old with small cell lung cancer. The chain has TRBV12-3 or TRBV12-4 and TRBJ1-5; D perhaps matches TRBD1 (5 bases). Sequencing was performed on distant non-tumor lung tissue. CDR3 nucleotide sequence: TGTGCCAGCAGTACGGAGGGACGGTCTGTGAATAAGCACCAGCATTTT. As protein: CASSTEGRSVNKHQHF.